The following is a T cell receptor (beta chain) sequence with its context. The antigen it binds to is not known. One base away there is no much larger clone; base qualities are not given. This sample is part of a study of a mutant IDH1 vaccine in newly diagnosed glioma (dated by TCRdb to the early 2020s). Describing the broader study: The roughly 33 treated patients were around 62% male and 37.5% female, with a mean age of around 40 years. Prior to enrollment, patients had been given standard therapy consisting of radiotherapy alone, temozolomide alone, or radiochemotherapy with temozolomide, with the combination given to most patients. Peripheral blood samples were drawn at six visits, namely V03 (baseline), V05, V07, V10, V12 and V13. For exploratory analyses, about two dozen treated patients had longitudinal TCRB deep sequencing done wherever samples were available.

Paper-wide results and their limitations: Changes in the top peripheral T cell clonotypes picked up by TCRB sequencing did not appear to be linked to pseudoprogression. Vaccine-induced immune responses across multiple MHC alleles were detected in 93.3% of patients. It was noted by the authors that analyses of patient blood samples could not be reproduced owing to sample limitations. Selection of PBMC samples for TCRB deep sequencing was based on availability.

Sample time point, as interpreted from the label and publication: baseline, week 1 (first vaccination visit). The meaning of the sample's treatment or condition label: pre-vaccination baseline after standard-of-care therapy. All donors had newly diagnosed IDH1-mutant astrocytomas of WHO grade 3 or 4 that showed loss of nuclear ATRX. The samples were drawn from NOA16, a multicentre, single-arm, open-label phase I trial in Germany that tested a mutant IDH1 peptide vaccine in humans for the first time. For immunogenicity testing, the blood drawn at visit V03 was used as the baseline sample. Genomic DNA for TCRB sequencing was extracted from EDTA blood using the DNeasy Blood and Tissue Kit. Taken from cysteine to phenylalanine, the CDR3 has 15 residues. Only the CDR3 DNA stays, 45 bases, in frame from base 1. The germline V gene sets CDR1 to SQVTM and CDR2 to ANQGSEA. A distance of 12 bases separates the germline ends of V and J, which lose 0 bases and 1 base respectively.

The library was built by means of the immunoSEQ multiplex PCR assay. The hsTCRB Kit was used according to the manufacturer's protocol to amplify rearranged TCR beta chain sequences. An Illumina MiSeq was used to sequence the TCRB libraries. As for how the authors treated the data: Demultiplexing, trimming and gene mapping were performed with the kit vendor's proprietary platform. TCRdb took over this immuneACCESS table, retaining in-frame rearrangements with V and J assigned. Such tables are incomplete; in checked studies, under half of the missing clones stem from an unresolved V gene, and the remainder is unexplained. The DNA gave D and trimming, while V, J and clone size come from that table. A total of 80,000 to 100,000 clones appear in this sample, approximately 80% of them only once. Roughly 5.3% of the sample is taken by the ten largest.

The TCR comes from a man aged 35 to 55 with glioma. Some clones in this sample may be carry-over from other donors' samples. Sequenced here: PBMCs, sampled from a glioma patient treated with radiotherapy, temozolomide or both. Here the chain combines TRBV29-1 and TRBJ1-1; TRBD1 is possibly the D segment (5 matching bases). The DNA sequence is TGCAGCGTTGAAGATTTAAGGGGTGGGAACACTGAAGCTTTCTTT. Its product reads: CSVEDLRGGNTEAFF.